Presented here are 28 T cell receptor beta chains from one specimen sequenced in a study of regulatory T cells in long-lasting Graves disease. CDR3 regions were amplified by Arm-PCR using iRepertoire HTBI primers to build TCR beta libraries. TCRdb re-derived calls from the multiplex PCR reads in MiXCR, one entry per CDR3 protein. The sample records some 500,000 distinct CDR3 sequences, 15% to 20% being singletons. Time point described: newly diagnosed GD, antithyroid drugs for less than 3 months. RNA from PBMCs was the source of the TCR library. These data were also filed under a second study, of T cells in Graves' hyperthyroidism and ophthalmopathy.

Sequencing was performed on peripheral blood mononuclear cells (PBMCs), taken at new diagnosis, from a patient treated with antithyroid drugs. These TCRs come from a woman aged 35-60 years with Graves disease.

This clonotype was detected ten times or more. This rearrangement joins TRBV27 to TRBJ1-2; TRBD1 aligns across 7 bases. The germline gives CDR1 MNHEY, CDR2 SMNVEV (reference sequence). The CDR3 is 13 residues long. V lost 6 bases, J lost 8 bases, and 9 bases stayed unmatched. The CDR3 region has the DNA TGTGCCAGCAGAGCTACAGGGGTAGGGGGCTACACCTTC. This translates into CASRATGVGGYTF.

There are many counts of this clonotype. V and J are TRBV15 and TRBJ2-3, with 9 positions matching TRBD1. This CDR3 comprises 15 residues. The V segment lost 1 base and the J segment 1 base; nucleotides outside the gene matches: 0. Germline V lookup: CDR1 LNHNV, CDR2 YYDKDF (reference sequence). CDR3: CATSRGTGGTDTQYF. CDR3 DNA: TGTGCCACCAGCAGAGGGACAGGGGGCACAGATACGCAGTATTTT. The complete variable domain, with remaining parts taken from reference TRBV15 and TRBJ2-3, reads DAMVIQNPRYQVTQFGKPVTLSCSQTLNHNVMYWYQQKSSQAPKLLFHYYDKDFNNEADTPDNFQSRRPNTSFCFLDIRSPGLGDTAMYLCATSRGTGGTDTQYFGPGTRLTVL.

This clonotype was detected many times. The V call is TRBV12-3 or TRBV12-4, the J call TRBJ2-3; TRBD1 might be the D (5 bases). CDR3 size: 15 residues. V dropped 6 bases and J dropped 5 bases, with 18 bases sitting between them. CDR3 amino acids: CASSDAGRGKDTQYF. The CDR3 region has the DNA TGTGCCAGCAGCGACGCCGGAAGGGGAAAAGATACGCAGTATTTT.

Concerning this clonotype: This clone may be a read error of a much larger clone one base away. The conserved final phenylalanine or tryptophan is absent from the CDR3, which likely points to a read error. The gene calls are TRBV7-9 and TRBJ2-7, with D possibly being TRBD1 or TRBD2 (5 bases each). V was clipped by 6 bases and J by 0 bases, with 9 bases between them. The CDR3 is made up of 13 amino acids. Germline CDR1 SEHNR, CDR2 FQNEAQ (reference sequence). The CDR3 DNA reads as TGTGCCAGCAGGACCGGGACCTCCTACGAGCAGTACTCC. This encodes CASRTGTSYEQYS.

This clonotype was observed a few times. This chain uses TRBV3-1 with TRBJ2-1; D is unresolved. Germline values: CDR1 LGHDT, CDR2 YNNKEL (reference sequence). This CDR3 has 16 amino acids. Trimming cost V 1 base and J 5 bases, with 15 bases left between them. CDR3 in DNA: TGTGCCAGCAGCCAAGGCCTCCCCAACAGCGACAATGAGCAGTTCTTC. Translation: CASSQGLPNSDNEQFF.

The chain is built from TRBV12-3 or TRBV12-4 and TRBJ2-1, with TRBD2 matching over 9 bases. This CDR3 has 15 amino acids. V trimming: 6 bases; J trimming: 8 bases; junction bases outside the gene matches: 11. CDR3 protein: CASSRSSGARDEQFF. CDR3 DNA sequence: TGTGCCAGCAGCCGGTCTAGCGGGGCCCGGGATGAGCAGTTCTTC.

Details on this clonotype: Being one base from a much bigger clone, this may be a read error. The chain couples TRBV5-6 to TRBJ2-7; D possibly corresponds to TRBD2 (7 bases). Germline CDR1 reads SGHDT; CDR2 reads YYEEEE. This CDR3 spans 16 amino acids. For the CDR3, the DNA is TGTGCCAGCAGCTCACCCGCCCGGGGGGCCTCCCACGAGCAGTACTTC. It specifies CASSSPARGASHEQYF. The full variable domain, its missing parts supplied by reference TRBV5-6 and TRBJ2-7, is DAGVTQSPTHLIKTRGQQVTLRCSPKSGHDTVSWYQQALGQGPQFIFQYYEEEERQRGNFPDRFSGHQFPNYSSELNVNALLLGDSALYLCASSSPARGASHEQYFGPGTRLTVT.

The rearrangement uses TRBV29-1 and TRBJ2-7; D might be TRBD2 (6 bases). CDR3 length equals 13 residues. CDR1 and CDR2 (germline): SQVTM, ANQGSEA. V dropped 4 bases and J dropped 2 bases, with 12 bases sitting between them. The CDR3 sequence is CSVARDSTYEQYF. CDR3 nucleotides: TGCAGCGTTGCACGGGACTCGACCTACGAGCAGTACTTC.

Ten or more counts support this clonotype. The rearrangement links TRBV18 to TRBJ2-7; 9 nucleotides align to TRBD1. After removal of 4 bases from V and 5 bases from J, the junction contained 6 bases not matched to a gene. From germline, CDR1 is KGHSH and CDR2 LQKENI. The CDR3 contains 14 residues. The CDR3 region has the DNA TGTGCCAGCTCACATCGGGACAGGGTAAACGAGCAGTACTTC. Encoded protein: CASSHRDRVNEQYF.

This clonotype was observed many times. The chain combines TRBV2 with TRBJ1-1, with D hard to call. This CDR3 comprises 11 residues. V lost 7 bases to trimming and J lost 11 bases, with 14 bases between them. Germline CDR1 is SNHLY and CDR2 is FYNNEI. CDR3 region: CASIGGLEAFF. DNA for the CDR3: TGTGCCAGCATTGGAGGGTTAGAGGCTTTCTTT. Filled out from reference TRBV2 and TRBJ1-1, the complete variable domain reads EPEVTQTPSHQVTQMGQEVILRCVPISNHLYFYWYRQILGQKVEFLVSFYNNEISEKSEIFDDQFSVERPDGSNFTLKIRSTKLEDSAMYFCASIGGLEAFFGQGTRLTVV.

This clonotype has ten or more counts. The chain joins TRBV11-3 to TRBJ2-2; TRBD1 matches at 8 bases. Per the germline V gene, CDR1 is SGHNT and CDR2 is YENEEA. The CDR3 runs to 16 residues. Germline trimming cut 3 bases from V and 5 bases from J; bases unmatched to any gene: 8. This chain's CDR3 is CASSLRGQGYTGELFF. In DNA, the CDR3 is TGTGCCAGCAGCTTGAGAGGACAGGGATATACCGGGGAGCTGTTTTTT.

This sequence joins TRBV5-4 and TRBJ1-1, with D possibly being TRBD1 (5 bases). V lost 0 bases, J lost 0 bases, and 9 bases lay in between. The germline gives CDR1 SGHNT, CDR2 YYREEE (reference sequence). The CDR3 spans 15 residues. CDR3 amino acids: CASSLDPGLNTEAFF. In nucleotides, the CDR3 is TGTGCCAGCAGCTTGGATCCGGGGCTGAACACTGAAGCTTTCTTT.

This clonotype was picked up a small number of times. The chain carries TRBV6-4 and TRBJ2-1, with D possibly being TRBD1 (6 bases). With 4 bases removed from V and 8 bases from J, the gap between germline ends came to 12 bases. The CDR3 is 13 residues long. Germline V gives CDR1 MRHNA, CDR2 SNTAGT. The chain's CDR3 is CASSATGFDEQFF. The CDR3 nucleotides are TGTGCCAGCAGTGCGACAGGTTTCGATGAGCAGTTCTTC.

This clonotype was counted a few times. The V and J genes are TRBV5-1 and TRBJ2-7; no firm D call. The CDR3 contains 14 residues. From germline, CDR1 is SGHRS and CDR2 YFSETQ. V dropped 0 bases and J dropped 7 bases, with 14 bases sitting between them. CDR3 in amino acids: CASSLGSGLEEQYF. CDR3 coding DNA: TGCGCCAGCAGCTTGGGGTCTGGGCTTGAGGAGCAGTACTTC.

The rearrangement links TRBV6-1 to TRBJ1-2, with D possibly being TRBD1 (6 bases). Trimming shortened V by 11 bases and J by 0 bases, and 13 bases separated the two germline ends. Germline CDR1 MNHNS, CDR2 SASEGT. This CDR3 comprises 13 residues. CDR3 residues: CAHSGTPNYGYTF. The CDR3 DNA sequence: TGTGCCCACTCTGGGACACCTAACTATGGCTACACCTTC.

This clonotype was picked up many times. The chain uses TRBV10-3 and TRBJ1-1, with a weak D call TRBD1 (5 bases). The CDR3 is made up of 11 amino acids. CDR1 ENHRY and CDR2 SYGVKD come from the germline V gene. V lost 8 bases, J lost 3 bases, and 7 bases lay in between. CDR3 nucleotide sequence: TGTGCCATCGTAGGGGACACTGAAGCTTTCTTT. Its protein is CAIVGDTEAFF.

This clonotype was detected many times. The rearrangement links TRBV6-1 to TRBJ2-1, with TRBD2 matching over 8 bases. Germline lookup yields CDR1 MNHNS and CDR2 SASEGT. The CDR3 is 13 amino acids. V lost 6 bases, J lost 7 bases, and 5 bases stayed unmatched. CDR3 sequence reads: CASSTTGGNEQFF. The CDR3 DNA follows: TGTGCCAGCAGCACCACGGGGGGGAATGAGCAGTTCTTC.

Many counts were recorded for this clonotype. J is TRBJ1-1 and V is TRBV3-1, with a tentative D call TRBD1 (6 bases). V lost 1 base and J 4 bases, leaving 22 bases between the germline ends. There are 18 residues in the CDR3. Germline CDR1 and CDR2: LGHDT and YNNKEL (reference sequence). CDR3 sequence: CASSQALSGALWGTEAFF. The CDR3 coding sequence is TGTGCCAGCAGCCAAGCACTCTCGGGGGCCCTATGGGGCACTGAAGCTTTCTTT. The variable domain in full, with the rest retrieved from reference TRBV3-1 and TRBJ1-1, is DTAVSQTPKYLVTQMGNDKSIKCEQNLGHDTMYWYKQDSKKFLKIMFSYNNKELIINETVPNRFSPKSPDKAHLNLHINSLELGDSAVYFCASSQALSGALWGTEAFFGQGTRLTVV.

This clonotype was found many times. The chain employs TRBV11-2 and TRBJ2-5; D perhaps matches TRBD1 (7 bases). Deletions cut 4 bases from V and 4 bases from J, with 10 bases between. The CDR3 loop spans 13 amino acids. The germline CDR1 and CDR2 sequences are SGHAT and FQNNGV. The DNA of the CDR3 is TGTGCCAGCAGCTGGGGGGACAGAGAGACCCAGTACTTC. It yields the protein CASSWGDRETQYF.

Turning to this clonotype: This may come from a read error, since a much larger clone is one base off. The chain carries TRBV7-2 and TRBJ1-2; D unclear. Germline V gene data show CDR1 as SGHTA and CDR2 as FQGNSA. CDR3 length: 14 residues. Here the CDR3 DNA reads TGTGCCTGCAGCTTAGCCCTGAACTTCAATGGCTACACCTTC. Residues: CACSLALNFNGYTF.

The chain combines TRBV6-1 with TRBJ1-5; 10 nucleotides align to TRBD1. The V gene's germline CDR1 is MNHNS and CDR2 SASEGT. The CDR3 runs to 16 residues. Trimming at V came to 10 bases and at J to 4 bases, leaving 13 bases not matched to a gene. The CDR3 coding sequence is TGTGCCACCTTTCTTCAGGCGGGACAGGGGAATCAGCCCCAGCATTTT. Translating gives CATFLQAGQGNQPQHF.

V gene TRBV18 combines with J gene TRBJ2-3, with D perhaps matching TRBD2 (6 bases). Germline assignment: CDR1 KGHSH and CDR2 LQKENI. The CDR3 consists of 19 residues. Deletions cut 0 bases from V and 0 bases from J, with 19 bases between. CDR3: CASSPPGLGAGSSTDTQYF. The CDR3 DNA follows: TGTGCCAGCTCACCACCCGGATTAGGGGCGGGGAGCAGCACAGATACGCAGTATTTT.

Note on this clonotype: A far bigger clonotype differs at one base, so this is likely a read error. This sequence joins TRBV28 and TRBJ2-5; 7 nucleotides line up with TRBD1. Germline CDR1 is MDHEN and CDR2 is SYDVKM. CDR3 length: 15 amino acids. The junction had 13 bases not matched to a gene; V was cut back by 6 bases and J by 6 bases. The CDR3 bases are TGTGCCAGCAGCTTAGAACGCCGGGACAGCCAGACCCAGTACTTC. Residues: CASSLERRDSQTQYF.

Worth noting for this clonotype: The junction differs from germline at one of its ends, possibly a read error. This chain uses TRBV7-2 with TRBJ2-1; 10 bases map to TRBD1. This CDR3 is built from 12 residues. CDR1 and CDR2 (germline): SGHTA, FQGNSA. The CDR3 here is CASSTPDRGPIF. For the CDR3, the DNA is TGTGCCAGCAGCACACCAGACAGGGGGCCGATCTTC.

This clonotype has a count of ten or more. The chain links TRBV10-3 to TRBJ2-3; possibly TRBD1 or TRBD2 for D (5 bases each). The CDR3 is 14 amino acids. The germline CDR1 and CDR2 sequences are ENHRY and SYGVKD. Trimming left V 1 base short and J 0 bases short, with 5 bases between. The CDR3 DNA reads as TGTGCCATCAGTGAGTGGGGGAGCACAGATACGCAGTATTTT. It yields the protein CAISEWGSTDTQYF.

Only a few counts were recorded for this clonotype. The V call is TRBV3-1, the J call TRBJ2-7; D remains ambiguous. Germline-derived CDR1 and CDR2 are LGHDT and YNNKEL (reference sequence). The V end lost 4 bases, the J end lost 2 bases, and 12 bases lay between the germline ends. The CDR3 spans 14 residues. CDR3 DNA sequence: TGTGCCAGCAGCCTCAACGACAAGACCTACGAGCAGTACTTC. Translated: CASSLNDKTYEQYF.

Only one count was recorded for this clonotype. A single base is all that separates this from a far larger clone, so a read error is likely. The chain has TRBV28 and TRBJ2-1; 8 bases are a match to TRBD1. V shed 7 bases, J shed 10 bases, and the junction held 15 bases outside the gene matches. The CDR3 contains 15 residues. In germline, CDR1 is MDHEN, CDR2 SYDVKM. CDR3 bases: TGTGCCAGCACTTTGGGACAGGACCGACCCTACGAGCAGTTCTTC. It codes for CASTLGQDRPYEQFF.

This clonotype was counted between two and nine times. An end of the junction differs from the germline gene, which may be a read error. V usage is TRBV16 and J usage is TRBJ1-5; 9 bases agree with TRBD1. Germline assignment: CDR1 KGHSY and CDR2 FQNENV. The CDR3 runs 14 residues. The CDR3 sequence is CACSLTGGDQPQHF. For the CDR3, the DNA is TGTGCCTGCAGTCTGACAGGGGGTGACCAGCCCCAGCATTTT.